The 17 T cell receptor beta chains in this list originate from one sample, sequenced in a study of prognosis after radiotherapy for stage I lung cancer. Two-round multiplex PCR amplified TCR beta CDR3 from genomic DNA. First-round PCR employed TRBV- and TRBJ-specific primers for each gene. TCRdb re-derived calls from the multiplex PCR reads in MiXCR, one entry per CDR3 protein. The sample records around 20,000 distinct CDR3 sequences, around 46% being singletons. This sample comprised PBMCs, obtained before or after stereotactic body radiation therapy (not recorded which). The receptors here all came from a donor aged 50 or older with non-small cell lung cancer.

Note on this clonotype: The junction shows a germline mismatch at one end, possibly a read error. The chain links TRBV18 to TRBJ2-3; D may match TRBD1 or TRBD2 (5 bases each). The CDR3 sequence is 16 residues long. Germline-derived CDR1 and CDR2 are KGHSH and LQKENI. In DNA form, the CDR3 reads TGTGCCAGCTCACCACGTCCACGTGGGGGTGCAGATACGCAGTCTTTT. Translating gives CASSPRPRGGADTQSF. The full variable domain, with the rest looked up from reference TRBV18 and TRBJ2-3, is NAGVMQNPRHLVRRRGQEARLRCSPMKGHSHVYWYRQLPEEGLKFMVYLQKENIIDESGMPKERFSAEFPKEGPSILRIQQVVRGDSAAYFCASSPRPRGGADTQSFGPGTRLTVL.

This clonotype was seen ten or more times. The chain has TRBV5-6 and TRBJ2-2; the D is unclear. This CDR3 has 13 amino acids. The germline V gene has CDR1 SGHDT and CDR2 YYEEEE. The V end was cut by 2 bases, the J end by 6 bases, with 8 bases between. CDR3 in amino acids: CASSLSGAGELFF. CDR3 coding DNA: TGTGCCAGCAGCTTATCCGGCGCCGGGGAGCTGTTTTTT.

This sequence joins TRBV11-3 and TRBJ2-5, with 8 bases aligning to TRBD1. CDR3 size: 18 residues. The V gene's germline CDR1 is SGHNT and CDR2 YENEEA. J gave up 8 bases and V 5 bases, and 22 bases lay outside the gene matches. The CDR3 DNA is TGTGCCAGCAGCCCACCGGTCTCAGGGGGCTCGATGGGTGATACCCAGTACTTC. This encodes CASSPPVSGGSMGDTQYF.

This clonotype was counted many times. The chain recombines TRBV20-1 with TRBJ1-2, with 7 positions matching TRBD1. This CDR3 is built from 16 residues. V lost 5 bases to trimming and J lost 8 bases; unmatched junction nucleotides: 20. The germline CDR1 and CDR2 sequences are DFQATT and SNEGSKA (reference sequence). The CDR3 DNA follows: TGCAGTGCTCCCTCAGGGGGGGTGGACGAGAGGTTAGGCTACACCTTC. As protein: CSAPSGGVDERLGYTF.

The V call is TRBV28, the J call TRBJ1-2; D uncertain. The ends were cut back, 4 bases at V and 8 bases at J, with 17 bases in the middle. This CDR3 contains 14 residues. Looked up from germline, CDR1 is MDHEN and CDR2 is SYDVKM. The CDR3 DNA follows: TGTGCCAGCAGTTCCTCCTGGCCCTCGAGGGGCTACACCTTC. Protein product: CASSSSWPSRGYTF.

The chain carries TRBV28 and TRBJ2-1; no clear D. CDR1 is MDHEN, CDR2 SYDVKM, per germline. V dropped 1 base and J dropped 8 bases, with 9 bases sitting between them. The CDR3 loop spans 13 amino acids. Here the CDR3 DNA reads TGTGCCAGCAGTTTATCCTTAGGACATGAGCAGTTCTTC. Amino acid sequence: CASSLSLGHEQFF.

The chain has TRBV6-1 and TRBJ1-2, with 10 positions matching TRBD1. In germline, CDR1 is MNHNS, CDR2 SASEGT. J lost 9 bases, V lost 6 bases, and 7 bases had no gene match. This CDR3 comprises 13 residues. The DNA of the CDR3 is TGTGCCAGCAGCTGTGACAGGGGGCATTGCTACACCTTC. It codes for CASSCDRGHCYTF.

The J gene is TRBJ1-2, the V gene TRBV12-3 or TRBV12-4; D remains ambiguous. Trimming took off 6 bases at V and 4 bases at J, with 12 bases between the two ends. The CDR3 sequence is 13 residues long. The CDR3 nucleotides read TGTGCCAGCAGCGCCACATGGGCCTATGGCTACACCTTC. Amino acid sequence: CASSATWAYGYTF.

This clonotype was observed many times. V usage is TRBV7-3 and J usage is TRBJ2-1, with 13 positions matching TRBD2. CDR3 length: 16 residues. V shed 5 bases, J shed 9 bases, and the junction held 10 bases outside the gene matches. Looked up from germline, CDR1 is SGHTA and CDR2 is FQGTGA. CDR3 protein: CASSRTSGGGNSEQFF. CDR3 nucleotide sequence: TGTGCCAGCAGCCGGACTAGCGGGGGCGGGAACAGTGAGCAGTTCTTC.

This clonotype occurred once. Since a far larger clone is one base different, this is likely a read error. This chain's CDR3 is CASINGLFANTGELFF. The DNA of the CDR3 is TGTGCCAGCATCAACGGCCTGTTCGCGAACACCGGGGAGCTGTTTTTT. V gene TRBV7-9 combines with J gene TRBJ2-2; D not certain. There are 16 residues in the CDR3. V was trimmed by 7 bases and J by 0 bases, leaving 15 bases between them. Germline V gives CDR1 SEHNR, CDR2 FQNEAQ (reference sequence).

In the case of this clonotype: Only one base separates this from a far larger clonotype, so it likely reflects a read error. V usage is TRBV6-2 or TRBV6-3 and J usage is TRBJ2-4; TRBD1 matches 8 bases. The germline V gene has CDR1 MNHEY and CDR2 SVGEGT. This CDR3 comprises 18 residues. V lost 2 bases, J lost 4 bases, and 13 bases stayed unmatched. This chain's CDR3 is CASSYASTGVGKKNIQYF. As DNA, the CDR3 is TGTGCCAGCAGTTACGCCTCGACAGGGGTTGGTAAAAAAAACATTCAGTACTTC.

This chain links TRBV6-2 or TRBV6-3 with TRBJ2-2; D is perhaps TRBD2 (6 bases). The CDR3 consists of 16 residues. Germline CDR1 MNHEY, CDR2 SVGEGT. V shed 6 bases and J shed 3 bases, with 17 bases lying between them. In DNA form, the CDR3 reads TGTGCCAGCAGGACCCTGCGGGGTGGCTACACCGGGGAGCTGTTTTTT. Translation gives CASRTLRGGYTGELFF.

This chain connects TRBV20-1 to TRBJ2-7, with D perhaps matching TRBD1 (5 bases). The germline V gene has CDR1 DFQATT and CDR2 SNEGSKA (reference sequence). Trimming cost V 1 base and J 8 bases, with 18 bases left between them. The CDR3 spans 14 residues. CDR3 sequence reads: CSARVEGIQGKQYF. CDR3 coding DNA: TGCAGTGCTAGAGTAGAAGGGATCCAGGGCAAGCAGTACTTC.

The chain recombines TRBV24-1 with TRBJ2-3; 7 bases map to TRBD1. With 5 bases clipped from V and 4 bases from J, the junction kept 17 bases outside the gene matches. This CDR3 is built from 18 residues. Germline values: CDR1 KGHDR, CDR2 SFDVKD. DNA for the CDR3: TGTGCCACCAGTGTGGGTTCCAGTGGAGCGCAGGGGGCAGATACGCAGTATTTT. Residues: CATSVGSSGAQGADTQYF.

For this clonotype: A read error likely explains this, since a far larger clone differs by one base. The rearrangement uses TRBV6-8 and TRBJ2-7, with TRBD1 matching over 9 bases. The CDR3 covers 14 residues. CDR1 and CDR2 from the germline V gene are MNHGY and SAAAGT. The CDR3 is CGSSSGTGTYEQYF. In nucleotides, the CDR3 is TGTGGCAGCAGCTCCGGGACAGGGACCTACGAGCAGTACTTC.

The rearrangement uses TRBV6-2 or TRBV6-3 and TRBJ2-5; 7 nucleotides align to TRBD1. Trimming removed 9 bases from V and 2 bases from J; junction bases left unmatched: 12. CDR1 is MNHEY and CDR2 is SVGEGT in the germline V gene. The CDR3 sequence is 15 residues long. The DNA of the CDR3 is TGTGCCAGTAGTGGAACCGGGACAGTACAAGAGACCCAGTACTTC. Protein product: CASSGTGTVQETQYF.

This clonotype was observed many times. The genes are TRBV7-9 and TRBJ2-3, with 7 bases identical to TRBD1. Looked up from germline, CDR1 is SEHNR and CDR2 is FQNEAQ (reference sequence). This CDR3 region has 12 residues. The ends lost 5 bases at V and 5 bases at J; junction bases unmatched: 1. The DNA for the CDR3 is TGTGCCAGCAGCCGGACAGGAGATACGCAGTATTTT. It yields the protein CASSRTGDTQYF.